Following are 5 T cell receptor beta chains from one sample sequenced in a study of response to subunit inactivated influenza vaccine (dated by TCRdb to between 2017 and 2018). The method behind the library was RT-PCR. For sequencing, an Illumina HiSeq 2500 was employed. TCRdb reprocessed the public reads (quality trimming at Q25 with fastp, clone calling with MiXCR) and kept in-frame beta chains. Rows with one shared CDR3 protein collapse into an entry with the most common genes and DNA. The sample profile shows roughly 500,000 distinct CDR3 sequences; 16% of them were found once. Of the sample, roughly 3% is held by the ten largest clones. The sample was CD4+ T cells sorted from PBMCs, taken 23 to 25 months after vaccination. The receptors were sampled from a man between 50 and 69 years old who received an inactivated influenza vaccine. Donor details come from another sample of the same person, matched by shared clones.

This clonotype was counted only a few times. V and J are TRBV24-1 and TRBJ2-1; the match to TRBD2 covers 7 bases. The CDR3 sequence is 16 residues long. V gave up 1 base and J gave up 4 bases; unmatched junction bases: 6. The germline CDR1 and CDR2 sequences are KGHDR and SFDVKD. CDR3 in amino acids: CATSDFDSGLYNEQFF. The CDR3 nucleotides read TGTGCCACCAGTGATTTTGATAGCGGGCTATACAATGAGCAGTTCTTC.

J is TRBJ1-6 and V is TRBV20-1; no clear D gene. There are 11 residues in the CDR3. Germline V lookup: CDR1 DFQATT, CDR2 SNEGSKA (reference sequence). Trimming shortened V by 5 bases and J by 9 bases, and 8 bases separated the two germline ends. CDR3 loop: CSAHSGSPLHF. CDR3 DNA: TGCAGTGCTCACTCGGGTTCACCCCTCCACTTT.

This clonotype showed up just a few times. V gene TRBV5-1 combines with J gene TRBJ1-6, with D tentatively TRBD1 (5 bases). The length of the CDR3 is 17 residues. Germline CDR1 and CDR2: SGHRS and YFSETQ. V lost 0 bases, J lost 5 bases, and 15 bases lay in between. The CDR3 reads CASSLESGGGNNSPLHF. The DNA for the CDR3 is TGCGCCAGCAGCTTGGAGAGCGGTGGGGGGAATAATTCACCCCTCCACTTT.

This clonotype was picked up a small number of times. This chain's CDR3 is CASSQDNLNYGYTF. The CDR3 nucleotides are TGTGCCAGCAGCCAAGACAACCTTAACTATGGCTACACCTTC. The chain couples TRBV4-2 to TRBJ1-2, with D unresolved. Germline CDR1 LGHNA, CDR2 YNFKEQ. The CDR3 runs to 14 residues. V lost 0 bases to trimming and J lost 1 base, with 6 bases between them.

This clonotype was observed a handful of times. The V gene is TRBV3-1, the J gene TRBJ2-2, with 9 bases aligning to TRBD1. Germline CDR1 LGHDT, CDR2 YNNKEL (reference sequence). J was trimmed by 5 bases and V by 3 bases; bases with no gene match: 4. This CDR3 has 15 residues. CDR3 DNA sequence: TGTGCCAGCAGCCAGGGGACAGGGAAGACCGGGGAGCTGTTTTTT. It codes for CASSQGTGKTGELFF. Full variable domain (outside the CDR3, taken from reference TRBV3-1 and TRBJ2-2): DTAVSQTPKYLVTQMGNDKSIKCEQNLGHDTMYWYKQDSKKFLKIMFSYNNKELIINETVPNRFSPKSPDKAHLNLHINSLELGDSAVYFCASSQGTGKTGELFFGEGSRLTVL.